A single T cell receptor beta chain is shown here with its context. The sample has other DNA sequences that encode this CDR3 too. The source of the sample is a study of beta chain features in type 1 diabetes. Study in general: Analysis included about 110 million sorted cells drawn from all samples.

The CDR3 extends over 15 amino acids. Germline CDR1 and CDR2: MNHEY and SVGAGI. The V and J ends lost 0 bases and 3 bases, in that order; junction bases with no gene match: 4. Expressed TCRB transcripts were sequenced because the isolated RNA had all been reverse transcribed beforehand. The assay was immunoSEQ multiplex PCR, and TCRdb's table has in-frame clones only and misses some. The table shows fewer than 250,000 clones, with roughly 15% occurring only once. This chain joins TRBV6-5 and TRBJ2-7, with 8 bases lining up with TRBD2. The clonotype originates from a woman in her 40s in good health. The sample consisted of naive CD4+ T cells from blood. CDR3 region: CASSYSASGGYEQYF. The CDR3 DNA sequence: TGTGCCAGCAGTTACTCCGCCAGCGGGGGCTACGAGCAGTACTTC.